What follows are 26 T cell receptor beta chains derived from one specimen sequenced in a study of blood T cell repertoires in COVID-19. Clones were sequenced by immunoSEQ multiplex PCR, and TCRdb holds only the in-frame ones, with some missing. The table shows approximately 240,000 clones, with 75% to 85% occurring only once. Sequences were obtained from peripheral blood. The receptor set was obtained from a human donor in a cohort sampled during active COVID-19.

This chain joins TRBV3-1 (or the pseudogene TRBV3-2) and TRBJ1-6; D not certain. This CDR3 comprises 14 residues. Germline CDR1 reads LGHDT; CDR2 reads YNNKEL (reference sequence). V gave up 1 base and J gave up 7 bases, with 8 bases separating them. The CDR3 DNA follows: TGTGCCAGCAGCCAAGTGTCGGAGAATTCACCCCTCCACTTT. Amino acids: CASSQVSENSPLHF.

The CDR3 sequence: CASSLDVGRPYEQYF. DNA of the CDR3: TGTGCCAGCAGCTTAGATGTGGGCAGGCCTTACGAGCAGTACTTC. The chain uses TRBV7-2 and TRBJ2-7; D remains ambiguous. The V end was cut by 1 base, the J end by 4 bases, with 14 bases between. There are 15 residues in the CDR3. Germline V gene data show CDR1 as SGHTA and CDR2 as FQGNSA.

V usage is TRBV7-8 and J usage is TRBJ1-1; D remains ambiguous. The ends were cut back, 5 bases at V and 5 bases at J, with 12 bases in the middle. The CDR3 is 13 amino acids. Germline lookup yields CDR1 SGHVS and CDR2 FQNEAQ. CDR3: CASSPRWETEAFF. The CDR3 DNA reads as TGTGCCAGCAGCCCCCGGTGGGAGACTGAAGCTTTCTTT.

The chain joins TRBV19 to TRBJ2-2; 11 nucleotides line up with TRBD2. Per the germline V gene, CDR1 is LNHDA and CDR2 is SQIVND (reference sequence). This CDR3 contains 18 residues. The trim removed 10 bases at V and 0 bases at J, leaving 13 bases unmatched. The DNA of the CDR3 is TGTGCCACCCCCCGACCTGGGACTAGCGGCCCGAACACCGGGGAGCTGTTTTTT. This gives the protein CATPRPGTSGPNTGELFF.

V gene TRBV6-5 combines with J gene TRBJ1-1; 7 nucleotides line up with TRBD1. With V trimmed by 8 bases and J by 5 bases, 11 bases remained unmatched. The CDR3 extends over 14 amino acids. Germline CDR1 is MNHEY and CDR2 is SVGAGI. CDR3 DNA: TGTGCCAGCGGATTAGAGGGGGCTAATACTGAAGCTTTCTTT. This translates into CASGLEGANTEAFF.

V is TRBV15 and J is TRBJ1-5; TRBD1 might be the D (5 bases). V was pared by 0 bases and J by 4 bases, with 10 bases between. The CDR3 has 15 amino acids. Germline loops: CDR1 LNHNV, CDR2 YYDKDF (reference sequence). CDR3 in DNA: TGTGCCACCAGCAGAGATTTGGGGGGGAATCAGCCCCAGCATTTT. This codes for CATSRDLGGNQPQHF.

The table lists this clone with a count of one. The CDR3 reads CASSARMNWGEETQYF. The DNA for the CDR3 is TGTGCCAGCAGTGCCCGGATGAACTGGGGGGAAGAGACCCAGTACTTC. The V call is TRBV28, the J call TRBJ2-5; possibly TRBD2 for D (6 bases). The CDR3 runs to 16 residues. The V gene lost 5 bases and the J gene lost 3 bases, with 19 bases spanning the gap. Looked up from germline, CDR1 is MDHEN and CDR2 is SYDVKM.

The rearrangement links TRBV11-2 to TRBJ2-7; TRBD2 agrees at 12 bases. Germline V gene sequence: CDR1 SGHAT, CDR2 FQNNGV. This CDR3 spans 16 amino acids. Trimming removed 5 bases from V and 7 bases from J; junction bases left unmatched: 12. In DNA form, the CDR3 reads TGTGCCAGCAGCCAACTGAGACTAGCGGGGGTGAGTGAGCAGTACTTC. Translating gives CASSQLRLAGVSEQYF.

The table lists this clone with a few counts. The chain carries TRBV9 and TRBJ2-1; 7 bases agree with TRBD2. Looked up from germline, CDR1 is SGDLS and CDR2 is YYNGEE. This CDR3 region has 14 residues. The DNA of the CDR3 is TGTGCTCCCGGGAGGCTAGCGTCCTGGGATGAGCAGTTCTTC. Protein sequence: CAPGRLASWDEQFF.

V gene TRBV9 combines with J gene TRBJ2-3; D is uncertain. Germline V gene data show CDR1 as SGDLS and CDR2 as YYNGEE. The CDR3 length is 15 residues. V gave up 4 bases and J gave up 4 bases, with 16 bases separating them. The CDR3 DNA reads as TGTGCCAGCAGCTCAGTTCTGGCAGGCCCAGATACGCAGTATTTT. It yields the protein CASSSVLAGPDTQYF.

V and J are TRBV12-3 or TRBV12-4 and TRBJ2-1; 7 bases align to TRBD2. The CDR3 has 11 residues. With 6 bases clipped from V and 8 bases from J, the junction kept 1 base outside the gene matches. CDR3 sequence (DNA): TGTGCCAGCAGAACTAGCGATGAGCAGTTCTTC. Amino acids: CASRTSDEQFF.

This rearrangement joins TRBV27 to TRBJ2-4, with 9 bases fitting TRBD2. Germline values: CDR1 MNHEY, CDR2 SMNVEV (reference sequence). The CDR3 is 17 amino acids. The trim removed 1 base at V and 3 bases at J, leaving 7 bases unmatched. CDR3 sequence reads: CASSLFSSGESKNIQYF. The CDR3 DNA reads TGTGCCAGCAGTTTATTTTCTAGCGGGGAGAGCAAAAACATTCAGTACTTC.

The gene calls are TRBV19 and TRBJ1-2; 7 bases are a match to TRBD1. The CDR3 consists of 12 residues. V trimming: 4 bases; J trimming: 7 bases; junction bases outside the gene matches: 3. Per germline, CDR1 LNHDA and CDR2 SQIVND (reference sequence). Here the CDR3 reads CASSTEGAGYTF. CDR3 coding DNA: TGTGCCAGTAGTACCGAGGGGGCTGGCTACACCTTC.

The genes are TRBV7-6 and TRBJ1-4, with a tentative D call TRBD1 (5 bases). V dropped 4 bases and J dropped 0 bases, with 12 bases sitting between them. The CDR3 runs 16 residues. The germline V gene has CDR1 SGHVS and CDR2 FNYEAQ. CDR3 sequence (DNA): TGTGCCAGCAGCTCCGACAGATTATCAACTAATGAAAAACTGTTTTTT. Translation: CASSSDRLSTNEKLFF.

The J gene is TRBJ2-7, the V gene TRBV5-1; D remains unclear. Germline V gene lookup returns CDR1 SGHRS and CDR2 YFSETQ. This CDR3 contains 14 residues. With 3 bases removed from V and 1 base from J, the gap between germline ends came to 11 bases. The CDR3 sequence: CASSSLGRSYEQYF. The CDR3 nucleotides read TGCGCCAGCAGCTCGTTGGGCAGGTCCTACGAGCAGTACTTC. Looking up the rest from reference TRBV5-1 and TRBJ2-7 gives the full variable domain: KAGVTQTPRYLIKTRGQQVTLSCSPISGHRSVSWYQQTPGQGLQFLFEYFSETQRNKGNFPGRFSGRQFSNSRSEMNVSTLELGDSALYLCASSSLGRSYEQYFGPGTRLTVT.

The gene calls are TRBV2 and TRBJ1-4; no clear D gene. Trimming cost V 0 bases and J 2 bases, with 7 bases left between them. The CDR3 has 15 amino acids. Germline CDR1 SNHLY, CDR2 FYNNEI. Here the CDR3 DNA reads TGTGCCAGCAGTGAAGCGAGGCAGACTAATGAAAAACTGTTTTTT. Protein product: CASSEARQTNEKLFF.

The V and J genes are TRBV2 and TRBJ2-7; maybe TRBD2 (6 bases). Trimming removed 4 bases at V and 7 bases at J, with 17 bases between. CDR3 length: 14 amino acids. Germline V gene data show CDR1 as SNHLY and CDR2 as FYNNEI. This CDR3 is CASSGVGGPKEQYF. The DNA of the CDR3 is TGTGCCAGCAGTGGCGTCGGAGGGCCCAAGGAGCAGTACTTC.

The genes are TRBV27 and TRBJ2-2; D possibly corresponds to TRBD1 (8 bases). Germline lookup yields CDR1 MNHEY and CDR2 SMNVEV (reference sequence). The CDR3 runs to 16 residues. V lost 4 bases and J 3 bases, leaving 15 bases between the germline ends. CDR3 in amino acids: CASSSQGGLYTGELFF. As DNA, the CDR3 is TGTGCCAGCAGTTCACAGGGGGGGCTTTACACCGGGGAGCTGTTTTTT.

The CDR3 DNA sequence: TGTGCCAGCAGTTTTGACTACCGATTTGAGCAGTTCTTC. This encodes CASSFDYRFEQFF. V is TRBV27 and J is TRBJ2-1; a possible D gene is TRBD2 (5 bases). Germline V gives CDR1 MNHEY, CDR2 SMNVEV (reference sequence). CDR3 length: 13 amino acids. Between the trimmed V and J ends, which lost 3 bases and 9 bases, there was a span of 12 bases.

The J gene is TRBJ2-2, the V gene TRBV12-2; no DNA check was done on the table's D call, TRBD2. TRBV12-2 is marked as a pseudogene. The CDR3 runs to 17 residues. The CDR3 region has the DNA TGTGCAAGTCGCCTCGTAGCGGGGGGGCCGAACACCGGGGAGCTGTTTTTT. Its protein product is CASRLVAGGPNTGELFF.

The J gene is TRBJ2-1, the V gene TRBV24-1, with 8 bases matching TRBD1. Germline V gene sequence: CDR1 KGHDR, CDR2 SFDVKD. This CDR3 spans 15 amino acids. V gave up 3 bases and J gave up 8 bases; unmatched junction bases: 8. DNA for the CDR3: TGTGCCACCAGTGATCCGGCGGGACAGGTCGATGAGCAGTTCTTC. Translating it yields CATSDPAGQVDEQFF.

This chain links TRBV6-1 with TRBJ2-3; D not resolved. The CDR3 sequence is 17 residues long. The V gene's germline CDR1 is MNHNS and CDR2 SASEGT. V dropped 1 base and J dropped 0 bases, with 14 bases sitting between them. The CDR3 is CASSEVGRGYSTDTQYF. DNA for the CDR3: TGTGCCAGCAGTGAAGTAGGTAGAGGTTATAGCACAGATACGCAGTATTTT.

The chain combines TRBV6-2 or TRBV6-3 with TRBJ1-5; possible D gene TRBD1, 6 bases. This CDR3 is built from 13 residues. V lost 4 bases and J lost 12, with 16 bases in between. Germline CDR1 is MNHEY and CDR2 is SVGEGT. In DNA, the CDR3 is TGTGCCAGCAGTTCGACAGGAGAAGCAGTCCAGCATTTT. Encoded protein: CASSSTGEAVQHF.

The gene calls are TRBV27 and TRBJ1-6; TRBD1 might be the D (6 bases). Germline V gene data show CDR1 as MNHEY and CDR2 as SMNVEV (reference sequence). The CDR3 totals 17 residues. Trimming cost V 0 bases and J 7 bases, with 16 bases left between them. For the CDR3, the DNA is TGTGCCAGCAGTTTATCGAGGACAGCCAACTCGAATTCACCCCTCCACTTT. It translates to CASSLSRTANSNSPLHF.

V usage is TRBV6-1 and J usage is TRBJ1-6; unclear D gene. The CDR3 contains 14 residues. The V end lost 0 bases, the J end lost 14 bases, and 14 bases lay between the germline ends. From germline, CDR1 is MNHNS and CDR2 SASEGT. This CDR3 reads CASSEARPPVSLHF. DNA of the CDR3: TGTGCCAGCAGTGAAGCGCGGCCGCCGGTATCCCTCCACTTT.

CDR3 DNA sequence: TGTGCCAGTAGTTTGCTAGCGGCCTACAATGAGCAGTTCTTC. Encoded protein: CASSLLAAYNEQFF. The gene calls are TRBV19 and TRBJ2-1, with TRBD2 matching 7 bases. The CDR3 spans 14 residues. V shed 5 bases, J shed 2 bases, and the junction held 3 bases outside the gene matches. CDR1 and CDR2 (germline): LNHDA, SQIVND (reference sequence).